Included here is one T cell receptor beta chain sequence, with context. A read error may be the cause here, since a much bigger clone is one base away. The sample has other DNA sequences that encode this CDR3 too. V lost 2 bases, J lost 0 bases, and 5 bases lay in between. Germline CDR1 is SEHNR and CDR2 is FQNEAQ (reference sequence). The CDR3 spans 15 residues. This record belongs to a study of blood T cell repertoires in COVID-19. As processed by the authors: The authors estimated nucleated cell counts from reference gene primer amplification. Produced via immunoSEQ multiplex PCR; TCRdb's table is partial and in-frame only. V, J and clone size reflect that table, while D and trimming were determined from the DNA. The table shows approximately 240,000 clones, with about 83% occurring only once.

Input material: peripheral blood. The clonotype originates from a human donor in a cohort sampled during active COVID-19. V and J are TRBV7-9 and TRBJ1-6; no definite D call. Here the CDR3 DNA reads TGTGCCAGCAGCTTATCCAGCTCCTATAATTCACCCCTCCACTTT. This codes for CASSLSSSYNSPLHF.